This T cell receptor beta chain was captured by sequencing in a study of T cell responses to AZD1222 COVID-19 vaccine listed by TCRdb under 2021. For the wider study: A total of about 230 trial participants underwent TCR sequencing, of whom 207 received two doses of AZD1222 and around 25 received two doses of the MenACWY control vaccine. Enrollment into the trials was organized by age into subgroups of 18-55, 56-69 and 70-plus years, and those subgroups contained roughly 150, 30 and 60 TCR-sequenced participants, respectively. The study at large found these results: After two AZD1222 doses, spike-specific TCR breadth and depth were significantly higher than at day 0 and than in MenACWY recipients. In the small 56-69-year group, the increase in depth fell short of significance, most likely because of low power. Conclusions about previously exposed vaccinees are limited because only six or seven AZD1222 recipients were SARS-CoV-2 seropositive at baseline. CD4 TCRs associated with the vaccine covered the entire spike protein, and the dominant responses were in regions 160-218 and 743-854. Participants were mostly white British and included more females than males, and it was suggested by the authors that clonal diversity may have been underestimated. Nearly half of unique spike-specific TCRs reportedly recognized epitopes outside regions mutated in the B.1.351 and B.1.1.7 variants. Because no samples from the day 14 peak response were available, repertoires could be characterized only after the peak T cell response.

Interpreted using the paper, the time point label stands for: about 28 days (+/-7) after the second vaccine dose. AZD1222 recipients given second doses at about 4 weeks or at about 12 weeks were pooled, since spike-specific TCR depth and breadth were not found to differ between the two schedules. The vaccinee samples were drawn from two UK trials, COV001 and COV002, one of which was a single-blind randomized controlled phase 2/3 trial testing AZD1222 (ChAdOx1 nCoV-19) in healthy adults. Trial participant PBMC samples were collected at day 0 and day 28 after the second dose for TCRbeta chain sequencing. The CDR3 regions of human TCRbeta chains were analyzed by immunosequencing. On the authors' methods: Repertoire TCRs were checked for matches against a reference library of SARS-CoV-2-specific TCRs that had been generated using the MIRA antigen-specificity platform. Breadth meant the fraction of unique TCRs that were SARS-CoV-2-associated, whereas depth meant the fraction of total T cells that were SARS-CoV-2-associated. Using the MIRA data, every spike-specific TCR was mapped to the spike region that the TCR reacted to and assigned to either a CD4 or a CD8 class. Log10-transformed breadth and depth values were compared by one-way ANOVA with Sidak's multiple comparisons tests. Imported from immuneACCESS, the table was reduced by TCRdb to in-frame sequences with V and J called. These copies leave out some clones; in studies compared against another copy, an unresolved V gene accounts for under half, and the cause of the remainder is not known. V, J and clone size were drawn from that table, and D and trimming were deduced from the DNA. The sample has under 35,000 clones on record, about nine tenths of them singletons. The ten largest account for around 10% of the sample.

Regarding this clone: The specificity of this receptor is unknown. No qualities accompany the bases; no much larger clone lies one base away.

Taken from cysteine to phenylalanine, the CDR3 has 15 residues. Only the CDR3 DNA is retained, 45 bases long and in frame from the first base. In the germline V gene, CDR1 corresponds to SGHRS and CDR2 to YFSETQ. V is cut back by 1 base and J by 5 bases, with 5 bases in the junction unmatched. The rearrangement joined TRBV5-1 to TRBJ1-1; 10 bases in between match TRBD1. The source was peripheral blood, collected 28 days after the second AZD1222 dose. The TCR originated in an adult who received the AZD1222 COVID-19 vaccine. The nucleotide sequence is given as TGCGCCAGCAGCTTGAGGCTGGGACAGGGGACTGAAGCTTTCTTT. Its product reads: CASSLRLGQGTEAFF.